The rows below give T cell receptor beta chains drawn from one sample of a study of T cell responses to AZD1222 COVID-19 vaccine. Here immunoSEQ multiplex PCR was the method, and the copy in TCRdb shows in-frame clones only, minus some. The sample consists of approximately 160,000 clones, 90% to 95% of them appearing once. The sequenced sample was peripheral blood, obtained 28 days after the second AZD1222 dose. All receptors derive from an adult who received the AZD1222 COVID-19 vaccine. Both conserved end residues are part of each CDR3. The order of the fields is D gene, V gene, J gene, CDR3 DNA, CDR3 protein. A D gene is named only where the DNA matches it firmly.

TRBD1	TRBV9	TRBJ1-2	TGTGCCAGCAGCGTAGATGTGGGACAGAACTATGGCTACACCTTC	CASSVDVGQNYGYTF
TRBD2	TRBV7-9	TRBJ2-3	TGTGCCAGCAGCTTAGGACTAGCGGGTAGCACAGATACGCAGTATTTT	CASSLGLAGSTDTQYF
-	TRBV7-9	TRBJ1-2	TGTGCCAGCAGCGAAGGACTTCGAGGGGACGGCTATGGCTACACCTTC	CASSEGLRGDGYGYTF
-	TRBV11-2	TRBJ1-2	TGTGCCAGCAGTTTTGGGGCCGAGTTGCCGAACTATGGCTACACCTTC	CASSFGAELPNYGYTF
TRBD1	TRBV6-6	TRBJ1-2	TGTGCCAGCAGTTACCCTGGGACAGTAAACGGCTACACCTTC	CASSYPGTVNGYTF
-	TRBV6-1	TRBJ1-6	TGTGCCAGCAGTGATGGGGTTTGGTCCTATAATTCACCCCTCCACTTT	CASSDGVWSYNSPLHF
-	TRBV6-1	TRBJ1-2	TGTGCCAGCAGTGAAATAACAGGGTACTATGGCTACACCTTC	CASSEITGYYGYTF
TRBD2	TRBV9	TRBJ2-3	TGTGCCAGCAGCCCCGGGACTATAAGCACAGATACGCAGTATTTT	CASSPGTISTDTQYF
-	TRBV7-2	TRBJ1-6	TGTGCCAGCAGCGCAACCGCGGGGGGCTTAAGCTCCTATAATTCACCCCTCCACTTT	CASSATAGGLSSYNSPLHF
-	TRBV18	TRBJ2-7	TGTGCCAGCTCACCGGGGCCCTACGAGCAGTACTTC	CASSPGPYEQYF
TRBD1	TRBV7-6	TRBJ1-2	TGTGCCAGCAGCTTGAGAGGGGACAGCTGGGGTGGCTACACCTTC	CASSLRGDSWGGYTF
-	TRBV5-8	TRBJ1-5	TGTGCCAGCAGCACAGGTCCGGGGCCTAAAAATCAGCCCCAGCATTTT	CASSTGPGPKNQPQHF